This T cell receptor beta chain was identified in a study of T cells in localized non-small cell lung cancer. By share, this clone counts as large (0.1 to 1%). Its specificity is not known. Sequencing was performed with immunoSEQ multiplex PCR; in TCRdb, only in-frame clones are kept and a portion is missing. The sample records roughly 3,200 clones, more than 25% being singletons. Germline CDR1 and CDR2: SGDLS and YYNGEE. Trimming left V 0 bases short and J 4 bases short, with 5 bases between. CDR3 length: 13 residues. Study-wide findings and caveats: Only one tumor region went through sequencing, so heterogeneity may still be there. Among the tissues sampled, uninvolved adjacent lung had the highest T cell clonality, above tumor.

The rearrangement links TRBV9 to TRBJ1-5; D remains ambiguous. The sample in question was lung tumor tissue, obtained before any cancer treatment. This clonotype originated in a man between 40 and 70 years old with stage I lung adenocarcinoma. The CDR3 spells CASSVESNQPQHF. As DNA, the CDR3 is TGTGCCAGCAGCGTAGAAAGTAATCAGCCCCAGCATTTT.